This entry lists 22 T cell receptor beta chains sequenced from one sample in a study of T cells in Graves' hyperthyroidism and ophthalmopathy. It was RNA transcripts that yielded the amplified TCR beta CDR3 regions. When the TCR CDR3 underwent first-round RT-PCR, the HTBI primer set was used. From the multiplex PCR reads, TCRdb called clonotypes with MiXCR, one entry per CDR3 protein. The sample shows approximately 360,000 distinct CDR3 sequences, roughly 25% of them seen only once. Sequenced sample: blood. The receptors derive from a man aged 50 or older with Graves' hyperthyroidism.

This clonotype was seen a few times. V and J are TRBV5-1 and TRBJ2-5; D might be TRBD1 (5 bases). This CDR3 is built from 13 residues. The germline V and J ends were trimmed by 6 bases and 4 bases, with 13 bases remaining between them. Germline-derived CDR1 and CDR2 are SGHRS and YFSETQ. CDR3: CASTPGQGETQYF. In DNA form, the CDR3 reads TGCGCCAGCACCCCCGGGCAGGGAGAGACCCAGTACTTC.

The chain carries TRBV20-1 and TRBJ2-5; D is unclear. The V end lost 0 bases, the J end lost 5 bases, and 10 bases lay between the germline ends. There are 13 residues in the CDR3. Germline CDR1 reads DFQATT; CDR2 reads SNEGSKA (reference sequence). CDR3 bases: TGCAGTGCTAGAGATCCTGGTCGCGAGACCCAGTACTTC. It yields the protein CSARDPGRETQYF.

In its sample, this clonotype was seen a few times. The chain uses TRBV5-1 and TRBJ2-3; 9 bases agree with TRBD2. The CDR3 has 18 residues. V gave up 5 bases and J gave up 0 bases; unmatched junction bases: 13. CDR1 is SGHRS and CDR2 is YFSETQ in the germline V gene. The CDR3 bases are TGCGCCAGCAGATTCACTAGCGGGCCGCGTCGTAGCACAGATACGCAGTATTTT. Its protein product is CASRFTSGPRRSTDTQYF. Variable domain in full (rest from reference TRBV5-1 and TRBJ2-3): KAGVTQTPRYLIKTRGQQVTLSCSPISGHRSVSWYQQTPGQGLQFLFEYFSETQRNKGNFPGRFSGRQFSNSRSEMNVSTLELGDSALYLCASRFTSGPRRSTDTQYFGPGTRLTVL.

V usage is TRBV25-1 and J usage is TRBJ2-3; 10 bases are a match to TRBD2. The trim removed 4 bases at V and 4 bases at J, leaving 17 bases unmatched. Germline lookup yields CDR1 MGHDK and CDR2 SYGVNS. This CDR3 comprises 19 residues. CDR3 in DNA: TGTGCCAGCAGTGGGCCACGGCCGGCTAGCGGGAGTAGGGCAGATACGCAGTATTTT. Encoded protein: CASSGPRPASGSRADTQYF.

In its sample, this clonotype was seen a few times. This chain uses TRBV5-4 with TRBJ2-7; D is possibly TRBD2 (6 bases). V was clipped by 0 bases and J by 4 bases, with 14 bases between them. In germline, CDR1 is SGHNT, CDR2 YYREEE (reference sequence). CDR3 length equals 15 residues. In DNA, the CDR3 is TGTGCCAGCAGCTTGGACCCGATGGAGGGATACGAGCAGTACTTC. It codes for CASSLDPMEGYEQYF.

There are a few counts of this clonotype. The chain uses TRBV20-1 and TRBJ2-1; 12 bases line up with TRBD1. TRBJ2-7 matches the DNA end more closely, so the J call is doubtful. CDR3 length: 13 amino acids. Germline V gene sequence: CDR1 DFQATT, CDR2 SNEGSKA (reference sequence). This CDR3 is CSAGGTGGNEQYF. DNA of the CDR3: TGCAGTGCCGGCGGGACAGGGGGCAATGAGCAGTACTTC.

J is TRBJ2-7 and V is TRBV30; TRBD1 matches 7 bases. CDR1 is GTSNPN, CDR2 SVGIG, per germline (reference sequence). After removal of 3 bases from V and 1 base from J, the junction contained 6 bases not matched to a gene. The CDR3 totals 14 residues. The CDR3 DNA is TGTGCCTGGAGCCGACGGGACAGATCCTACGAGCAGTACTTC. This codes for CAWSRRDRSYEQYF. The full variable domain, in which reference TRBV30 and TRBJ2-7 provide the parts outside the CDR3, is SQTIHQWPATLVQPVGSPLSLECTVEGTSNPNLYWYRQAAGRGLQLLFYSVGIGQISSEVPQNLSASRPQDRQFILSSKKLLLSDSGFYLCAWSRRDRSYEQYFGPGTRLTVT.

This clonotype was found many times. The chain uses TRBV6-1 and TRBJ2-1, with 8 bases fitting TRBD2. V lost 4 bases, J lost 2 bases, and 4 bases stayed unmatched. CDR1 is MNHNS, CDR2 SASEGT, per germline. The CDR3 loop spans 15 amino acids. The CDR3 region has the DNA TGTGCCAGCAGTGTGGGAGCGGGGGCCTACAATGAGCAGTTCTTC. It is translated as CASSVGAGAYNEQFF.

This clonotype has a handful of counts. V gene TRBV7-9 combines with J gene TRBJ1-1; D uncertain. Trimming took off 10 bases at V and 1 base at J, with 10 bases between the two ends. Germline CDR1 is SEHNR and CDR2 is FQNEAQ (reference sequence). CDR3 length: 12 amino acids. The CDR3 DNA follows: TGTGCCACCCGGGCCAAGAACACTGAAGCTTTCTTT. It codes for CATRAKNTEAFF.

This clonotype was observed at least ten times. The chain recombines TRBV6-1 with TRBJ1-1; TRBD1 agrees at 7 bases. Unmatched junction bases numbered 12, after V lost 4 bases and J lost 7 bases. The CDR3 runs 15 residues. Germline V gene lookup returns CDR1 MNHNS and CDR2 SASEGT. The CDR3 reads CASSVRDSRTGEAFF. CDR3 in DNA: TGTGCCAGCAGTGTCCGGGACAGCAGAACAGGTGAAGCTTTCTTT.

The chain employs TRBV3-1 and TRBJ2-5; the D gene is possibly TRBD1 (7 bases). Germline V gives CDR1 LGHDT, CDR2 YNNKEL (reference sequence). CDR3 length: 14 residues. V lost 1 base to trimming and J lost 5 bases, with 11 bases between them. CDR3 sequence: CASSQVTGRETQYF. Written as DNA, the CDR3 is TGTGCCAGCAGCCAAGTGACAGGGAGGGAGACCCAGTACTTC.

This clonotype was detected a few times. The chain joins TRBV20-1 to TRBJ2-5; D is perhaps TRBD1 (5 bases). CDR1 is DFQATT, CDR2 SNEGSKA, per germline (reference sequence). The CDR3 has 13 amino acids. V gave up 2 bases and J gave up 3 bases, with 10 bases separating them. CDR3 protein: CSARTDSKETQYF. The CDR3 coding sequence is TGCAGTGCTAGAACCGACAGCAAAGAGACCCAGTACTTC.

This clonotype occurred many times. The chain carries TRBV28 and TRBJ2-3; possible D gene TRBD2, 6 bases. The CDR3 has 12 amino acids. Trimming left V 3 bases short and J 10 bases short, with 11 bases between. CDR1 is MDHEN, CDR2 SYDVKM, per germline. The CDR3 sequence: CASSFSGRAQYF. CDR3 DNA: TGTGCCAGCAGTTTTAGCGGCCGGGCGCAGTATTTT.

A few counts support this clonotype. V and J are TRBV14 and TRBJ1-2, with D uncertain. Germline CDR1 and CDR2: SGHDN and FVKESK. This CDR3 contains 14 residues. Trimming removed 4 bases at V and 3 bases at J, with 12 bases between. Here the CDR3 DNA reads TGTGCCAGCAGCCCCCGGGTGGTAGACTATGGCTACACCTTC. Translated, it gives CASSPRVVDYGYTF.

This clonotype was counted only a few times. The chain carries TRBV28 and TRBJ2-7; D unresolved. Trimming cost V 4 bases and J 9 bases, with 13 bases left between them. The length of the CDR3 is 12 residues. Germline V gene lookup returns CDR1 MDHEN and CDR2 SYDVKM. The CDR3 is CASSSRPWGQYF. CDR3 nucleotides: TGTGCCAGCAGTTCTCGGCCCTGGGGGCAGTACTTC.

The rearrangement uses TRBV14 and TRBJ1-1; D might be TRBD1 (6 bases). Between the trimmed V and J ends, which lost 3 bases and 7 bases, there was a span of 15 bases. Germline values: CDR1 SGHDN, CDR2 FVKESK. The CDR3 extends over 14 amino acids. The CDR3 nucleotides are TGTGCCAGCAGCCAGCAGTGGGGGGCTAATGAAGCTTTCTTT. Its translation: CASSQQWGANEAFF.

This clonotype was seen many times. The chain joins TRBV28 to TRBJ2-5, with TRBD2 matching over 7 bases. V trimming: 2 bases; J trimming: 5 bases; junction bases outside the gene matches: 2. The CDR3 contains 13 residues. Per the germline V gene, CDR1 is MDHEN and CDR2 is SYDVKM. CDR3 nucleotides: TGTGCCAGCAGTTTAGGGAGGGTGGAGACCCAGTACTTC. Translating gives CASSLGRVETQYF.

The table lists this clonotype with a few counts. The chain is built from TRBV28 and TRBJ2-2, with 16 bases aligning to TRBD2. This CDR3 is 18 amino acids long. Germline trimming cut 5 bases from V and 6 bases from J; bases unmatched to any gene: 9. Germline values: CDR1 MDHEN, CDR2 SYDVKM. The CDR3: CASSKLGLAGGPAGELFF. CDR3 DNA sequence: TGTGCCAGCAGTAAATTGGGACTAGCGGGAGGGCCCGCCGGGGAGCTGTTTTTT.

This chain connects TRBV12-3 or TRBV12-4 to TRBJ1-1, with 7 bases identical to TRBD1. CDR3 length equals 15 residues. V lost 4 bases and J lost 4; bases outside the gene matches: 9. The CDR3 is CASSYGGRGITEAFF. CDR3 bases: TGTGCCAGCAGTTACGGGGGCAGGGGGATCACTGAAGCTTTCTTT.

This clonotype was counted at least ten times. This chain links TRBV12-3 or TRBV12-4 with TRBJ2-5; D is uncertain. Trimming pared 3 bases from V and 5 bases from J, leaving 10 bases between. The CDR3 is made up of 13 amino acids. The CDR3 nucleotides are TGTGCCAGCAGTTTCTCACTAATTGAGACCCAGTACTTC. Protein sequence: CASSFSLIETQYF.

This clonotype turned up a few times. The chain links TRBV5-1 to TRBJ1-2; 7 bases map to TRBD1. V shed 5 bases, J shed 4 bases, and the junction held 8 bases outside the gene matches. CDR1 is SGHRS and CDR2 is YFSETQ in the germline V gene. The CDR3 covers 14 residues. CDR3 sequence: CASRFNRDSYGYTF. The CDR3 region has the DNA TGCGCCAGCAGATTCAACCGGGACAGCTATGGCTACACCTTC.

This chain joins TRBV9 and TRBJ2-1, with D possibly matching TRBD2 (6 bases). Germline CDR1 and CDR2: SGDLS and YYNGEE. This CDR3 has 15 amino acids. The ends were cut back, 4 bases at V and 6 bases at J, with 17 bases in the middle. The CDR3 sequence: CASSLGGGPSNEQFF. The CDR3 coding sequence is TGTGCCAGCAGCCTAGGCGGAGGGCCCAGCAATGAGCAGTTCTTC.